The next 16 T cell receptor beta chains were all read from a single sample in a study of blood T cell repertoires in COVID-19. Sequencing used immunoSEQ multiplex PCR; TCRdb keeps in-frame clones, though not all of them. The sample lists a few hundred thousand clones, about nine tenths seen once, with roughly 2.3% in the top ten. The sequencing sample was made of PBMCs or T cells enriched from blood (not recorded which). These receptors all come from a woman between 40 and 50 years old with acute COVID-19.

The chain is built from TRBV30 and TRBJ1-5; 7 nucleotides line up with TRBD1. Germline values: CDR1 GTSNPN, CDR2 SVGIG (reference sequence). The CDR3 totals 16 residues. With V trimmed by 2 bases and J by 1 base, 8 bases remained unmatched. CDR3: CAWSSRRDRSNQPQHF. CDR3 sequence (DNA): TGTGCCTGGAGTTCGCGCCGGGACAGAAGCAATCAGCCCCAGCATTTT. The whole variable domain, filled in from reference TRBV30 and TRBJ1-5, reads SQTIHQWPATLVQPVGSPLSLECTVEGTSNPNLYWYRQAAGRGLQLLFYSVGIGQISSEVPQNLSASRPQDRQFILSSKKLLLSDSGFYLCAWSSRRDRSNQPQHFGDGTRLSIL.

This chain links TRBV5-6 with TRBJ1-1; D is possibly TRBD1 (5 bases). The CDR3 is 11 residues long. V was trimmed by 3 bases and J by 7 bases, leaving 7 bases between them. Germline values: CDR1 SGHDT, CDR2 YYEEEE. The CDR3 sequence: CASSSQVEAFF. CDR3 in DNA: TGTGCCAGCAGCTCACAGGTTGAAGCTTTCTTT.

This chain links TRBV19 with TRBJ1-2, with a possible D match to TRBD1 (6 bases). Germline CDR1 reads LNHDA; CDR2 reads SQIVND (reference sequence). The V end was cut by 3 bases, the J end by 5 bases, with 13 bases between. This CDR3 has 14 residues. CDR3 region: CASSMGATRYGYTF. In nucleotides, the CDR3 is TGTGCCAGTAGTATGGGGGCGACTCGATATGGCTACACCTTC.

This clone was picked up one time. This chain connects TRBV4-1 to TRBJ2-1, with D maybe TRBD1 (5 bases). V was clipped by 7 bases and J by 4 bases, with 11 bases between them. Germline V gene sequence: CDR1 MGHRA, CDR2 YSYEKL. This CDR3 region has 13 residues. CDR3 loop: CASKSRQYNEQFF. DNA for the CDR3: TGCGCCAGCAAAAGCCGACAGTACAATGAGCAGTTCTTC.

V gene TRBV29-1 combines with J gene TRBJ1-4, with 11 bases fitting TRBD1. The CDR3 contains 12 residues. Germline V gene lookup returns CDR1 SQVTM and CDR2 ANQGSEA. V was pared by 6 bases and J by 11 bases, with 5 bases of the junction left unmatched. Here the CDR3 reads CSVGQGAQKLFF. The CDR3 DNA reads TGCAGCGTCGGACAGGGGGCGCAGAAACTGTTTTTT.

The sample holds one count of this clone. The J gene is TRBJ1-2, the V gene TRBV19, with 7 bases lining up with TRBD1. The CDR3 runs to 13 residues. Germline values: CDR1 LNHDA, CDR2 SQIVND (reference sequence). The junction had 1 base not matched to a gene; V was cut back by 1 base and J by 5 bases. As DNA, the CDR3 is TGTGCCAGTAGTATAGGACAGGGTTATGGCTACACCTTC. This gives the protein CASSIGQGYGYTF. Full variable domain (rest looked up from reference TRBV19 and TRBJ1-2): DGGITQSPKYLFRKEGQNVTLSCEQNLNHDAMYWYRQDPGQGLRLIYYSQIVNDFQKGDIAEGYSVSREKKESFPLTVTSAQKNPTAFYLCASSIGQGYGYTFGSGTRLTVV.

This sequence joins TRBV5-1 and TRBJ2-2, with 9 bases lining up with TRBD2. This CDR3 is 14 amino acids long. Trimming cost V 5 bases and J 4 bases; bases outside gene matches: 3. The germline CDR1 and CDR2 sequences are SGHRS and YFSETQ. CDR3 sequence (DNA): TGCGCCAGCAGTCGGCGGGAGGGCACCGGGGAGCTGTTTTTT. Its translation is CASSRREGTGELFF.

The chain carries TRBV11-2 and TRBJ1-2, with unresolved D. Per the germline V gene, CDR1 is SGHAT and CDR2 is FQNNGV. The CDR3 is 12 amino acids. The germline V and J ends were trimmed by 3 bases and 7 bases, with 9 bases remaining between them. The CDR3 DNA sequence: TGTGCCAGCAGCTTTCTGGAGCTTGGCTACACCTTC. Translating gives CASSFLELGYTF.

V and J are TRBV18 and TRBJ1-1; weak D call: TRBD1 (5 bases). This CDR3 region has 14 residues. CDR1 is KGHSH and CDR2 is LQKENI in the germline V gene. Trimming pared 1 base from V and 4 bases from J, leaving 10 bases between. CDR3 sequence (DNA): TGTGCCAGCTCACCACAGGGGAAGGGCACTGAAGCTTTCTTT. This sequence encodes CASSPQGKGTEAFF.

V gene TRBV5-5 combines with J gene TRBJ1-1, with D perhaps TRBD1 (5 bases). Trimming removed 0 bases at V and 4 bases at J, with 13 bases between. Germline V gene lookup returns CDR1 SGHKS and CDR2 YYEKEE (reference sequence). The CDR3 is made up of 15 amino acids. CDR3 sequence: CASSLAGGTGTEAFF. Written as DNA, the CDR3 is TGTGCCAGCAGCTTGGCCGGAGGGACCGGCACTGAAGCTTTCTTT.

The chain employs TRBV5-1 and TRBJ2-3; 12 positions agree with TRBD2. CDR3 length: 17 amino acids. CDR1 SGHRS and CDR2 YFSETQ come from the germline V gene. V shed 4 bases and J 1 base; nucleotides not matched to a gene: 7. CDR3 sequence (DNA): TGCGCCAGCAGCGCCGCTCGGACTAGCGGGGGCACAGATACGCAGTATTTT. This sequence encodes CASSAARTSGGTDTQYF.

V usage is TRBV24-1 and J usage is TRBJ2-2; the match to TRBD2 covers 13 bases. With V trimmed by 3 bases and J by 3 bases, 3 bases remained unmatched. Germline CDR1 is KGHDR and CDR2 is SFDVKD. This CDR3 region has 17 residues. This chain's CDR3 is CATSDTSGRADTGELFF. The CDR3 bases are TGTGCCACCAGTGATACTAGCGGGAGGGCGGACACCGGGGAGCTGTTTTTT.

The J gene is TRBJ1-1, the V gene TRBV27, with D possibly being TRBD1 (5 bases). V was trimmed by 2 bases and J by 2 bases, leaving 15 bases between them. The CDR3 consists of 16 residues. The germline CDR1 and CDR2 sequences are MNHEY and SMNVEV (reference sequence). In DNA, the CDR3 is TGTGCCAGCAGTTTAGCTGGGGCACGTCGAAACACTGAAGCTTTCTTT. It encodes CASSLAGARRNTEAFF.

The rearrangement joins TRBV7-8 to TRBJ2-3; TRBD2 agrees at 8 bases. Germline assignment: CDR1 SGHVS and CDR2 FQNEAQ. V shed 11 bases, J shed 2 bases, and the junction held 15 bases outside the gene matches. The CDR3 has 16 amino acids. The CDR3 region is CAPQSHGGRLTDTQYF. The CDR3 coding sequence is TGTGCCCCTCAGTCCCATGGCGGGAGGCTCACAGATACGCAGTATTTT.

The chain joins TRBV15 to TRBJ1-4, with 8 positions matching TRBD1. The CDR3 is 16 amino acids. The junction had 7 bases not matched to a gene; V was cut back by 3 bases and J by 4 bases. Germline loops: CDR1 LNHNV, CDR2 YYDKDF (reference sequence). In DNA form, the CDR3 reads TGTGCCACCAGCAGGGCAGGGGGCAGGGTTAATGAAAAACTGTTTTTT. This gives the protein CATSRAGGRVNEKLFF.

The chain recombines TRBV19 with TRBJ2-3, with 9 positions matching TRBD1. V shed 7 bases and J 3 bases; nucleotides not matched to a gene: 8. CDR1 and CDR2 (germline): LNHDA, SQIVND (reference sequence). This CDR3 has 15 residues. DNA for the CDR3: TGTGCCAGTATGGGGACAGGGTCGGGAACAGATACGCAGTATTTT. This encodes CASMGTGSGTDTQYF.